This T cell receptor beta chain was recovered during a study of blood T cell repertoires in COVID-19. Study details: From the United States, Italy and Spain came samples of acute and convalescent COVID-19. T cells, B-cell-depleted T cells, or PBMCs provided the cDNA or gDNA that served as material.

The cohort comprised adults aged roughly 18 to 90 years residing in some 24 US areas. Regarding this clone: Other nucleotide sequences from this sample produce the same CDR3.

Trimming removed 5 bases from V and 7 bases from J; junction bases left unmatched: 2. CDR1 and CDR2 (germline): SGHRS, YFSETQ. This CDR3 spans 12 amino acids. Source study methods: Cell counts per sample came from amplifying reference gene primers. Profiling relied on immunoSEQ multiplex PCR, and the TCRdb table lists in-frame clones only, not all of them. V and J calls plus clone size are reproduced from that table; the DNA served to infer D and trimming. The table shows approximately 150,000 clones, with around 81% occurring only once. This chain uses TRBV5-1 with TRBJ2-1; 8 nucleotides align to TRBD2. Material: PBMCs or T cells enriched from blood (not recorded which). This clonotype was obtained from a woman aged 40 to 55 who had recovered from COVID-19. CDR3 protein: CASSLAGNEQFF. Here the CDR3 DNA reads TGCGCCAGCAGTTTAGCGGGGAATGAGCAGTTCTTC.